The text below deals with one TCR beta chain. The sample originates from a study of shared clonotypes between healthy human individuals. The ends were cut back, 6 bases at V and 4 bases at J, with 7 bases in the middle. The CDR3 has 11 amino acids. Germline V gene lookup returns CDR1 SGDLS and CDR2 YYNGEE. Data came from immunoSEQ multiplex PCR; TCRdb stores just in-frame clones and leaves some out. The sample consists of hundreds of thousands of clones, approximately 96% of them appearing once. Naivety among CD8 cells was defined by CD45RO negativity and positive CCR7 selection, thereby excluding terminally differentiated effector memory CD45RA+ cells.

The chain carries TRBV9 and TRBJ1-1; D might be TRBD1 (5 bases). This clonotype was obtained from a woman aged 30 to 39 in good health. Sequenced sample: naive CD8+ T cells sorted from blood. CDR3 nucleotides: TGTGCCAGCACAGGGACCACTGAAGCTTTCTTT. It yields the protein CASTGTTEAFF.